This T cell receptor beta chain was identified in a study of T-cell reconstitution after alpha-beta-depleted transplantation in children. The CDR3 runs 13 residues. Germline loops: CDR1 MNHNS, CDR2 SASEGT. V was cut by 6 bases and J by 5 bases, with 13 bases left in between. This clonotype was detected ten times or more. Unique molecular identifiers were used in preparing the TCRbeta library. TCRdb reprocessed the PCR reads via MiXCR and lists one record per CDR3 protein. This table has about 610,000 distinct CDR3 sequences, about 10% appearing once. The chain has TRBV6-1 and TRBJ2-5; TRBD2 might be the D (6 bases). The TCR originated in a human donor who donated a stem cell graft to a child with acute myeloid leukemia. The sequenced sample was PBMCs from the stem cell graft donor, obtained from the stem cell graft. The chain's CDR3 is CASSSLAGETQYF. The CDR3 DNA follows: TGTGCCAGCAGCTCCCTTGCGGGGGAGACCCAGTACTTC.